This T cell receptor beta chain is drawn from a study of cytomegalovirus exposure and HLA in healthy donors. The assay was immunoSEQ multiplex PCR, and TCRdb's table has in-frame clones only and misses some. The sample holds roughly 56,000 clones, roughly 93% seen once. This CDR3 is 14 amino acids long. Germline CDR1 reads WSHSY; CDR2 reads SAAADI. V gave up 2 bases and J gave up 9 bases, with 14 bases separating them. V usage is TRBV10-2 and J usage is TRBJ1-5; no clear D. Material for sequencing was PBMCs. The receptor comes from a woman aged 18-29 years in good health and CMV-seropositive. DNA for the CDR3: TGCGCCAGCAGTGAGGCTGCAGTATATCGGCCCCAGCATTTT. It translates to CASSEAAVYRPQHF.